The 30 T cell receptor beta chains in this list originate from one sample, sequenced in a study of T cells and copy number aberrations in small-cell lung cancer (dated by TCRdb to the early 2020s). Library preparation was by the immunoSEQ multiplex PCR assay. The immuneACCESS repertoire file appears here via TCRdb, limited to in-frame rearrangements. These files lack a portion of the clones; in checked studies, under half of the deficit traces to unresolved V genes, and the cause of the others is not known. The sample table lists about 9,600 clones, 75% to 80% of them with a count of one. The top ten constitute 25% to 35% of the sample. Sequenced input: normal tissue next to the tumor. The receptors shown here come from a man aged 60 to 75 with small cell lung cancer.

The chain employs TRBV2 and TRBJ2-5, with TRBD2 matching over 9 bases. V shed 4 bases, J shed 2 bases, and the junction held 11 bases outside the gene matches. Germline V gene lookup returns CDR1 SNHLY and CDR2 FYNNEI. The CDR3 has 17 amino acids. The chain's CDR3 is CASSAPRGLAGQETQYF. The CDR3, as DNA: TGTGCCAGCAGTGCACCCCGGGGGCTAGCGGGACAAGAGACCCAGTACTTC.

The chain couples TRBV7-2 to TRBJ1-5; D is unresolved. The CDR3 has 13 residues. V was cut by 2 bases and J by 1 base, with 3 bases left in between. Germline loops: CDR1 SGHTA, CDR2 FQGNSA. The chain's CDR3 is CASSLRSNQPQHF. The CDR3 DNA reads TGTGCCAGCAGCTTAAGAAGCAATCAGCCCCAGCATTTT.

The chain employs TRBV9 and TRBJ1-3, with D possibly being TRBD1 (5 bases). The CDR3 is 14 amino acids. Germline lookup yields CDR1 SGDLS and CDR2 YYNGEE. Trimming took off 0 bases at V and 5 bases at J, with 9 bases between the two ends. CDR3 sequence: CASSVGGTRNTIYF. The CDR3 nucleotides are TGTGCCAGCAGCGTAGGGGGGACTAGAAACACCATATATTTT.

The V and J genes are TRBV7-9 and TRBJ1-2, with TRBD1 as a possible D gene (5 bases). Germline V CDR1 and CDR2: SEHNR, FQNEAQ (reference sequence). Trimming left V 3 bases short and J 2 bases short, with 7 bases between. The CDR3 is 13 residues long. The CDR3 bases are TGTGCCAGCAGCTTGAGGGACAACTATGGCTACACCTTC. This translates into CASSLRDNYGYTF.

The chain joins TRBV7-6 to TRBJ2-5; the match to TRBD2 covers 13 bases. J lost 5 bases, V lost 5 bases, and 11 bases had no gene match. The CDR3 runs 17 residues. Germline CDR1 and CDR2: SGHVS and FNYEAQ. The CDR3 spells CASSISGLAGIRETQYF. Written as DNA, the CDR3 is TGTGCCAGCAGCATATCGGGACTAGCGGGGATCAGGGAGACCCAGTACTTC.

The rearrangement joins TRBV18 to TRBJ2-3, with 7 bases lining up with TRBD1. The germline CDR1 and CDR2 sequences are KGHSH and LQKENI. V shed 5 bases, J shed 6 bases, and the junction held 5 bases outside the gene matches. The CDR3 is made up of 13 amino acids. The CDR3 bases are TGTGCCAGCTCATCTAACAGGGGTGATACGCAGTATTTT. Protein sequence: CASSSNRGDTQYF.

The chain employs TRBV11-2 and TRBJ2-7; possibly TRBD2 for D (5 bases). The V gene's germline CDR1 is SGHAT and CDR2 FQNNGV. The V gene lost 3 bases and the J gene lost 5 bases, with 11 bases spanning the gap. This CDR3 is 13 amino acids long. CDR3 amino acids: CASSLDFNNEQYF. DNA for the CDR3: TGTGCCAGCAGCTTGGACTTCAACAACGAGCAGTACTTC.

The chain carries TRBV4-2 and TRBJ2-3; D may be TRBD2 (6 bases). V lost 4 bases, J lost 8 bases, and 25 bases lay in between. CDR1 and CDR2 from the germline V gene are LGHNA and YNFKEQ. This CDR3 spans 17 amino acids. CDR3 sequence (DNA): TGTGCCAGCAGCCGCGCGGGATTTAGTGGGCGACCAGCTACGCAGTATTTT. Its protein is CASSRAGFSGRPATQYF.

The CDR3 DNA reads TGTGCCAGTAGTATTCATCCCCGGGATGGCTACACCTTC. Translated: CASSIHPRDGYTF. The V call is TRBV19, the J call TRBJ1-2; no firm D call. This CDR3 contains 13 residues. Trimming left V 3 bases short and J 6 bases short, with 11 bases between. Germline V gives CDR1 LNHDA, CDR2 SQIVND (reference sequence).

The gene calls are TRBV4-2 and TRBJ1-3; no reliable D call. CDR3 length: 16 residues. The V gene lost 0 bases and the J gene lost 0 bases, with 9 bases spanning the gap. From germline, CDR1 is LGHNA and CDR2 YNFKEQ. The CDR3 region is CASSQERVHSGNTIYF. CDR3 in DNA: TGTGCCAGCAGCCAAGAGCGTGTACACTCTGGAAACACCATATATTTT.

The gene calls are TRBV12-5 and TRBJ1-3, with D perhaps matching TRBD1 (6 bases). This CDR3 is built from 14 residues. The V gene lost 9 bases and the J gene lost 0 bases, with 12 bases spanning the gap. Germline assignment: CDR1 LGHNT and CDR2 FRNRAP. The CDR3 loop reads CASHRASSGNTIYF. DNA of the CDR3: TGTGCTAGCCACAGGGCATCCTCTGGAAACACCATATATTTT.

The V gene is TRBV13, the J gene TRBJ2-1; 10 nucleotides align to TRBD2. Looked up from germline, CDR1 is PRHDT and CDR2 is FYEKMQ (reference sequence). The CDR3 is 16 amino acids. The V segment lost 5 bases and the J segment 6 bases; nucleotides outside the gene matches: 10. The CDR3 coding sequence is TGTGCCAGCAGCCTCAGACTAGCGGGCATCGCCAATGAGCAGTTCTTC. Translation: CASSLRLAGIANEQFF.

The chain couples TRBV4-1 to TRBJ2-6, with D tentatively TRBD1 or TRBD2 (5 bases each). CDR1 MGHRA and CDR2 YSYEKL come from the germline V gene. This CDR3 has 16 amino acids. Trimming removed 5 bases from V and 0 bases from J, with 11 bases in between. Here the CDR3 DNA reads TGCGCCAGCAGCGGGTCTGGGGGCTCTGGGGCCAACGTCCTGACTTTC. Translating it yields CASSGSGGSGANVLTF.

The rearrangement links TRBV30 to TRBJ2-7; TRBD2 matches at 9 bases. The germline V gene has CDR1 GTSNPN and CDR2 SVGIG (reference sequence). This CDR3 region has 15 residues. Trimming took 0 bases from V and 4 from J; bases not matched to a gene: 7. CDR3 sequence reads: CAWSVGSGSIYEQYF. In DNA form, the CDR3 reads TGTGCCTGGAGTGTAGGTAGCGGGAGTATTTACGAGCAGTACTTC.

This sequence joins TRBV29-1 and TRBJ2-1; 9 bases fit TRBD2. Unmatched junction bases numbered 8, after V lost 7 bases and J lost 10 bases. CDR1 and CDR2 (germline): SQVTM, ANQGSEA. This CDR3 region has 12 residues. The DNA for the CDR3 is TGCAGCGCCCAGACTAGCGGCGGGGAGCAGTTCTTC. Translating it yields CSAQTSGGEQFF.

The chain joins TRBV10-3 to TRBJ2-1; perhaps TRBD2 as D (5 bases). The CDR3 totals 12 residues. Germline values: CDR1 ENHRY, CDR2 SYGVKD. V dropped 11 bases and J dropped 8 bases, with 16 bases sitting between them. DNA for the CDR3: TGTGCCTCGGGCCCGGAGGTCTATGAGCAGTTCTTC. Its translation is CASGPEVYEQFF.

This chain connects TRBV28 to TRBJ1-2, with D possibly TRBD1 on 6 matching bases. CDR1 and CDR2 from the germline V gene are MDHEN and SYDVKM. V dropped 4 bases and J dropped 7 bases, with 19 bases sitting between them. The CDR3 spans 15 residues. In nucleotides, the CDR3 is TGTGCCAGCAGTTCAGAAGGACAGTCTTGGTTTGGCTACACCTTC. This encodes CASSSEGQSWFGYTF.

J is TRBJ1-2 and V is TRBV7-2; D call uncertain. The CDR3 sequence is 14 residues long. Germline V gives CDR1 SGHTA, CDR2 FQGNSA. Trimming took 5 bases from V and 5 from J, leaving 15 bases between them. CDR3 sequence: CASSPGPSGYGYTF. In DNA form, the CDR3 reads TGTGCCAGCAGCCCCGGGCCCTCCGGATATGGCTACACCTTC.

This sequence joins TRBV19 and TRBJ2-3; a weak D match, TRBD2 (6 bases). The CDR3 totals 13 residues. Trimming left V 7 bases short and J 2 bases short, with 10 bases between. CDR1 is LNHDA, CDR2 SQIVND, per germline (reference sequence). CDR3 region: CASTSADTDTQYF. DNA of the CDR3: TGTGCCAGTACTAGCGCAGACACAGATACGCAGTATTTT. The full variable domain, with the rest looked up from reference TRBV19 and TRBJ2-3, is DGGITQSPKYLFRKEGQNVTLSCEQNLNHDAMYWYRQDPGQGLRLIYYSQIVNDFQKGDIAEGYSVSREKKESFPLTVTSAQKNPTAFYLCASTSADTDTQYFGPGTRLTVL.

V usage is TRBV12-2 and J usage is TRBJ2-7; the D call in the table, TRBD2, was not verified against the DNA. TRBV12-2 constitutes a pseudogene. This CDR3 comprises 19 residues. CDR3 sequence reads: CASRLVCLSRVQNSYEQYF. CDR3 in DNA: TGTGCAAGTCGCTTAGTTTGTTTATCGCGGGTCCAAAACTCCTACGAGCAGTACTTC.

This chain uses TRBV30 with TRBJ2-5; 10 bases fit TRBD2. The CDR3 consists of 15 residues. Germline V gives CDR1 GTSNPN, CDR2 SVGIG (reference sequence). Trimming took 0 bases from V and 0 from J; bases not matched to a gene: 1. CDR3 amino acids: CAWSVLAGNQETQYF. DNA for the CDR3: TGTGCCTGGAGTGTACTAGCGGGAAACCAAGAGACCCAGTACTTC.

The V and J genes are TRBV5-1 and TRBJ2-5; 9 bases agree with TRBD1. The CDR3 has 15 residues. The junction had 7 bases not matched to a gene; V was cut back by 3 bases and J by 4 bases. The germline gives CDR1 SGHRS, CDR2 YFSETQ. The CDR3 sequence: CASSWGDRVGETQYF. The CDR3 DNA is TGCGCCAGCAGCTGGGGGGACAGGGTTGGAGAGACCCAGTACTTC.

This chain uses TRBV29-1 with TRBJ1-1, with D hard to call. The V and J ends lost 4 bases and 11 bases respectively, with 14 bases between them. The germline V gene encodes CDR1 SQVTM and CDR2 ANQGSEA. CDR3 length equals 11 residues. As DNA, the CDR3 is TGCAGCGTTGGAGCCCCCAGCTCGGCTTTCTTT. Translating gives CSVGAPSSAFF. The variable domain in full, completed from reference TRBV29-1 and TRBJ1-1, reads SAVISQKPSRDICQRGTSLTIQCQVDSQVTMMFWYRQQPGQSLTLIATANQGSEATYESGFVIDKFPISRPNLTFSTLTVSNMSPEDSSIYLCSVGAPSSAFFGQGTRLTVV.

This clone has just a few counts. V is TRBV6-6 and J is TRBJ1-5; weak D call: TRBD1 (5 bases). Trimming took off 6 bases at V and 9 bases at J, with 24 bases between the two ends. CDR1 is MNHNY, CDR2 SVGAGI, per germline (reference sequence). This CDR3 has 16 amino acids. The CDR3 is CASRPEIGGSFLPQHF. The CDR3 coding sequence is TGTGCCAGCAGGCCGGAAATTGGGGGTTCATTTTTGCCCCAGCATTTT.

Relative to its sample, this clone is large. The chain joins TRBV27 to TRBJ1-5, with 11 bases identical to TRBD1. The germline V gene has CDR1 MNHEY and CDR2 SMNVEV (reference sequence). Trimming took 5 bases from V and 5 from J; bases not matched to a gene: 11. The length of the CDR3 is 17 residues. CDR3 DNA: TGTGCCAGCAGTCAATCCGGGACAGGGGGATTAGATCAGCCCCAGCATTTT. Translated, it gives CASSQSGTGGLDQPQHF.

This chain joins TRBV5-6 and TRBJ2-5, with D unresolved. Trimming took 3 bases from V and 1 from J, leaving 1 base between them. The CDR3 has 11 residues. Germline assignment: CDR1 SGHDT and CDR2 YYEEEE. The CDR3 protein is CASSSQETQYF. In DNA form, the CDR3 reads TGTGCCAGCAGCTCCCAAGAGACCCAGTACTTC.

The chain is built from TRBV11-2 and TRBJ2-3; no clear D gene. The CDR3 totals 19 residues. Trimming stripped 0 bases from V and 0 bases from J, with 19 bases between. The germline CDR1 and CDR2 sequences are SGHAT and FQNNGV. The CDR3 is CASSLDFTKASRSTDTQYF. CDR3 nucleotides: TGTGCCAGCAGCTTAGATTTCACAAAAGCTAGTCGTAGCACAGATACGCAGTATTTT.

The V and J genes are TRBV27 and TRBJ2-5; D is possibly TRBD1 (6 bases). This CDR3 comprises 13 residues. Trimming pared 5 bases from V and 8 bases from J, leaving 15 bases between. In germline, CDR1 is MNHEY, CDR2 SMNVEV (reference sequence). The CDR3 loop reads CASSGALGGTQYF. The CDR3 region has the DNA TGTGCCAGCAGTGGGGCGTTAGGGGGAACCCAGTACTTC.

This rearrangement joins TRBV10-3 to TRBJ1-2; D is ambiguous. Germline V gene data show CDR1 as ENHRY and CDR2 as SYGVKD. The CDR3 extends over 14 amino acids. The V end was cut by 2 bases, the J end by 6 bases, with 13 bases between. CDR3 sequence: CAISEDVPLNGYTF. CDR3 bases: TGTGCCATCAGTGAGGATGTGCCCCTAAATGGCTACACCTTC.

The chain carries TRBV9 and TRBJ2-1; 9 nucleotides agree with TRBD2. Germline CDR1 is SGDLS and CDR2 is YYNGEE. The CDR3 has 14 residues. The ends lost 3 bases at V and 8 bases at J; junction bases unmatched: 6. The CDR3 bases are TGTGCCAGCAGCGAGGGACTAGCCGGCGATGAGCAGTTCTTC. Its translation: CASSEGLAGDEQFF.